This paragraph covers one TCR beta chain sequence. This clonotype appeared a few times. Its antigen has not been determined. No much larger clone exists at a distance of one base, and base qualities are not known. The data stem from a study of T cells in Graves' hyperthyroidism and ophthalmopathy (dated by TCRdb to about 2019). A note on the overall study: Peripheral blood was sampled at the time of initial diagnosis, prior to any treatment. To identify distinguishing TCR V-J signatures, a discovery cohort of 100 or so patients was used, comprising 43 with Graves' ophthalmopathy and approximately 57 with stable Graves' hyperthyroidism. An independent validation cohort of fewer than 20 hyperthyroidism patients and approximately 15 patients who later progressed to ophthalmopathy tested prospective prediction of ophthalmopathy. The 90 to 100 discovery patients were randomly split 7:3 into training and test sets. The study also compared thyroid tissue and blood T-cell repertoires from about six Graves' hyperthyroidism patients. After sampling, hyperthyroidism patients received methimazole starting at 30 mg daily, and ophthalmopathy patients received high-dose intravenous methylprednisolone. TCR Vbeta CDR3 sequencing of roughly 140 peripheral blood samples (43 ophthalmopathy, some 75 hyperthyroidism and approximately 17 progressor patients) is reported in the paper.

Results and caveats for the whole study, not just this receptor: A model built on a 13 V-J signature distinguished ophthalmopathy from stable hyperthyroidism, reaching over 85% sensitivity and 81.08% specificity in cross-validation and 80%/75% in testing. Most expanded thyroid clonotypes (frequency above 0.001) were also found in blood, which suggests that blood repertoires may mirror thyroid immune responses. No statistical method was used to set the sample size in advance, and investigators knew the group allocation. In validation, the model predicted progression to ophthalmopathy with approximately 71% sensitivity and approximately 74% specificity, a median of around 6.6 months before onset.

The TCR beta CDR3 regions were amplified from RNA transcripts. The first round of RT-PCR for the TCR CDR3 was performed with the HTBI primer set and the Qiagen OneStep RT-PCR kit. A second multiplex PCR round built the libraries, followed by size selection and purification. Libraries were sequenced paired-end with 100 bp reads on an Illumina HiSeq2000. The authors processed their data as follows. SOAPnuke was used to process the raw data, removing reads that contained adapters or uncalled bases, had a mean Phred below 15, or lacked an exact match to the constant primer or identifier. High-quality paired reads were merged using COPE v1.2.5, and each unique nucleotide sequence was defined as a clonotype. MiTCR v1.1 was used to align clonotypes to the IMGT TRBV, TRBD and TRBJ reference segments. The analysis was restricted to V-J combinations with a frequency above 0.0001, which together covered over 99% of the repertoires. The TCS score was defined as F50 (clonal expansion) divided by E x V (chaos), with BLOSUM62-based TCRdist calculated between CDR3 peptides within each V-J. Welch's t-statistics and random forest reduced fewer than 550 V-J features to about 13, which were used in a naive Bayes classifier (R e1071). TCRdb reprocessed the public reads (quality trimming at Q25 with fastp, clone calling with MiXCR) and kept in-frame beta chains. Entries are consolidated by CDR3 protein sequence, retaining the most common genes and DNA. The V and J calls come from TCRdb's annotation, not from the publication. This sample has 700,000 or so distinct CDR3 sequences in its table, and roughly 15% of those were observed once. The ten largest clones represent under 10% of the sample.

Graves' hyperthyroidism was defined as stable when no progression to ophthalmopathy occurred over 18 months of follow-up. Hyperthyroidism patients were newly diagnosed, with disease duration under 2 months, and aged 18 to 65 years. Any patient with an uncontrolled infection, another autoimmune disease, pregnancy or lactation was excluded. Clinical symptoms, serum thyroxine and TRAb, thyroid ultrasound, and orbital computed tomography formed the basis for the diagnoses. PBMCs were separated from roughly 10 ml of fresh peripheral blood using Ficoll-Paque density gradient centrifugation. Total RNA was extracted with Trizol reagent, and quality was checked on an Agilent 2100 Bioanalyzer. The cysteine opens and the phenylalanine closes a CDR3 of 17 amino acids. Of all the DNA, just the CDR3 is kept, 51 bases in frame from base 1. Via the germline V gene, CDR1 is SGHRS and CDR2 YFSETQ. Ends trimmed: V by 4 bases, J by 0 bases; bases unmatched to a gene: 7.

Sequencing was carried out using blood. The receptor was isolated from a man aged 18 to 30 with Graves' hyperthyroidism. The sequence links TRBV5-1 to TRBJ2-6, with 7 bases in between that match TRBD1. The DNA sequence follows: TGCGCCAGCAGCCGAACGACAGGGAGCTCTGGGGCCAACGTCCTGACTTTC. Its protein is CASSRTTGSSGANVLTF.